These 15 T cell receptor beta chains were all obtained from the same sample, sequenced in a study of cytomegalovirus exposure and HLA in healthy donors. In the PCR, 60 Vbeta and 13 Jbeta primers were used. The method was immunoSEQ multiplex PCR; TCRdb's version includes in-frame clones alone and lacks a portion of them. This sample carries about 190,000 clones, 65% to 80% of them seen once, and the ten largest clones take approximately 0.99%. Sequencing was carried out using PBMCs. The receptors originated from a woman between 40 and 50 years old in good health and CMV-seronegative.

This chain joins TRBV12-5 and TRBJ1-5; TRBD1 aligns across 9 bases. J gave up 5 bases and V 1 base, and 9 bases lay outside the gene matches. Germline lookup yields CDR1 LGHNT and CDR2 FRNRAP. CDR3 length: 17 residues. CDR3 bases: TGTGCTAGTGGTTTGGGAACGGCGGGACAGGGCCATCAGCCCCAGCATTTT. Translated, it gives CASGLGTAGQGHQPQHF.

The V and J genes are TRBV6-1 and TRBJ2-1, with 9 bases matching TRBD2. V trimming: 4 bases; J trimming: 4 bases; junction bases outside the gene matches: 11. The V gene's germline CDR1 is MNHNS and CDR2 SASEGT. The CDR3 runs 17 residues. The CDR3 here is CASSVSSGTDNYNEQFF. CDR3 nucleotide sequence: TGTGCCAGCAGTGTCTCTAGCGGGACCGATAATTACAATGAGCAGTTCTTC.

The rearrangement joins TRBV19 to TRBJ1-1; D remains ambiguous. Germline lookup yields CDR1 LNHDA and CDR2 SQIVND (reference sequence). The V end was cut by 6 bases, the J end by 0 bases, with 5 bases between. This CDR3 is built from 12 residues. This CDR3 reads CASSTVNTEAFF. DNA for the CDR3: TGTGCCAGTAGCACGGTGAACACTGAAGCTTTCTTT.

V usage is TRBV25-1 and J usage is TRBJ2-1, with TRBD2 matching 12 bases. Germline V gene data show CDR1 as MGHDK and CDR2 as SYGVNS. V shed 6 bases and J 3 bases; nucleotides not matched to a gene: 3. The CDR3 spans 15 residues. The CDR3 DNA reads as TGTGCCAGCAGGGGGGGACTAGCGGGCTACAATGAGCAGTTCTTC. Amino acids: CASRGGLAGYNEQFF.

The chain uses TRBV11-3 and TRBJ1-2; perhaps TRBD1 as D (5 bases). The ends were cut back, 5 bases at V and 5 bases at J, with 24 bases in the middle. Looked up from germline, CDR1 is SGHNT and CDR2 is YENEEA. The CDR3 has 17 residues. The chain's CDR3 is CASSPGPGEAVRYGYTF. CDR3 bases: TGTGCCAGCAGCCCTGGACCGGGGGAGGCAGTTAGATATGGCTACACCTTC.

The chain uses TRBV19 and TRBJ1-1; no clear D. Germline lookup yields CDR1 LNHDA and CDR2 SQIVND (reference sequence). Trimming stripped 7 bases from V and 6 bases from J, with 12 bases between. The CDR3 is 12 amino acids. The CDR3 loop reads CASNGVGAEAFF. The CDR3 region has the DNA TGTGCCAGTAACGGGGTTGGGGCTGAAGCTTTCTTT.

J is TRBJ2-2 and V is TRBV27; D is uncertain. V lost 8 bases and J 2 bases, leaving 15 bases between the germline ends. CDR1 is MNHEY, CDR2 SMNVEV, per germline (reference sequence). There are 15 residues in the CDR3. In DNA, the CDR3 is TGTGCCAGCCGCAACCACGGGTCTAACACCGGGGAGCTGTTTTTT. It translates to CASRNHGSNTGELFF.

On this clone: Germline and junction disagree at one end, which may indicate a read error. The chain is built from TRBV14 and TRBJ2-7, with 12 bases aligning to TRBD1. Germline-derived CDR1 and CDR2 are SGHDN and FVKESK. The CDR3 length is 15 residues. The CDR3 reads CASSLAGTGGSHLNF. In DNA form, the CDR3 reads TGTGCCAGCAGCCTCGCCGGGACAGGGGGCTCCCACCTGAACTTC.

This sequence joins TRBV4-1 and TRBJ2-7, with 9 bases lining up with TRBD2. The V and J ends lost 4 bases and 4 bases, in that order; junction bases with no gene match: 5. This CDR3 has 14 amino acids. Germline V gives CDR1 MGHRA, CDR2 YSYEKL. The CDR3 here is CASSPPGLAYEQYF. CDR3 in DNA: TGCGCCAGCAGCCCTCCGGGACTAGCATACGAGCAGTACTTC.

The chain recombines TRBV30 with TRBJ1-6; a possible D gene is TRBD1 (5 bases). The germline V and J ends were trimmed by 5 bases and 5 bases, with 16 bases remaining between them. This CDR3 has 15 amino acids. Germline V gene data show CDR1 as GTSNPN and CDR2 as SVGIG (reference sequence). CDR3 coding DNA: TGTGCCTGGCGGTGGCGGGGGGGTGATAATTCACCCCTCCACTTT. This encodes CAWRWRGGDNSPLHF. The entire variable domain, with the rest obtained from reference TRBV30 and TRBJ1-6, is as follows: SQTIHQWPATLVQPVGSPLSLECTVEGTSNPNLYWYRQAAGRGLQLLFYSVGIGQISSEVPQNLSASRPQDRQFILSSKKLLLSDSGFYLCAWRWRGGDNSPLHFGNGTRLTVT.

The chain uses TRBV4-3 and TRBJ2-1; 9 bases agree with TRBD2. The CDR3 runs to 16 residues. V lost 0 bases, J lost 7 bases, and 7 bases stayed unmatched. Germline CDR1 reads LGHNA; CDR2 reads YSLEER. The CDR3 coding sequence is TGCGCCAGCAGCCAAGAAGGCGGCACTAGCGGGAATGAGCAGTTCTTC. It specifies CASSQEGGTSGNEQFF.

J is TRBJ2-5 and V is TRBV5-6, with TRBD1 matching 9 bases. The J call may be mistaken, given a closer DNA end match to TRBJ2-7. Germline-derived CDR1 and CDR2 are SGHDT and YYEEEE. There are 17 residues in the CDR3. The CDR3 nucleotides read TGTGCCAGCAGCGTCGGGACAGGGTATTCTCCACTCTACGAGCAGTACTTC. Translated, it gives CASSVGTGYSPLYEQYF.

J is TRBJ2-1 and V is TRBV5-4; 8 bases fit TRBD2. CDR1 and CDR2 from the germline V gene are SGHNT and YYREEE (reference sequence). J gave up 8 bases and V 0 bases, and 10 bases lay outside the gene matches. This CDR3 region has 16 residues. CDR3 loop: CASSLGGGLGVYEQFF. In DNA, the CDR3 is TGTGCCAGCAGCTTGGGAGGGGGACTAGGTGTCTATGAGCAGTTCTTC.

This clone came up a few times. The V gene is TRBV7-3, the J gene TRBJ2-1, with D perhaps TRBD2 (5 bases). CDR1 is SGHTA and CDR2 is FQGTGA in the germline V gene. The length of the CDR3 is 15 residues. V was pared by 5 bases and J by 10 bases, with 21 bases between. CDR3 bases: TGTGCCAGCAGCCCCCGGGCGACTCGGACTCACGAGCAGTTCTTC. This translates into CASSPRATRTHEQFF.

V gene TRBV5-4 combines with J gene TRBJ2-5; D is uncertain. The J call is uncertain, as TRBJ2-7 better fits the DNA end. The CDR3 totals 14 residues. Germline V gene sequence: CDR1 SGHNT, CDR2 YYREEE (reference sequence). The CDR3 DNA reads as TGTGCCAGCAGCTTGGACCGAAATTCCTACGAGCAGTACTTC. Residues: CASSLDRNSYEQYF.